The 3 T cell receptor beta chains below all came from one sample that was sequenced in a study of molecular identifiers for immune sequencing clone quantification. TCRdb passed the PCR reads through MiXCR, listing each CDR3 protein once. The sample lists about 320,000 distinct CDR3 sequences, roughly 23% occurring once. Sequencing was carried out using naive CD8+ T cells from blood, with Jurkat cell RNA spiked in. Subset specified: FACS-sorted CD8+CD4-CCR7+CD45RA+ naive T cells. The source of these receptors is a human donor in good health. Some libraries in this study had Jurkat cell RNA spiked in.

J is TRBJ1-1 and V is TRBV7-9, with 9 positions matching TRBD1. The CDR3 has 14 residues. Germline CDR1 SEHNR, CDR2 FQNEAQ (reference sequence). V lost 3 bases to trimming and J lost 6 bases; unmatched junction nucleotides: 5. In nucleotides, the CDR3 is TGTGCCAGCAGCTTTCCGGGACAGGGTGCTGAAGCTTTCTTT. Translated: CASSFPGQGAEAFF.

This chain uses TRBV11-2 with TRBJ2-3; 7 nucleotides align to TRBD1. Germline V gene sequence: CDR1 SGHAT, CDR2 FQNNGV. The CDR3 consists of 15 residues. Unmatched junction bases numbered 6, after V lost 5 bases and J lost 1 base. CDR3 sequence (DNA): TGTGCCAGCAGCCCTAACGGACAGGGCACAGATACGCAGTATTTT. This sequence encodes CASSPNGQGTDTQYF. Together with reference TRBV11-2 and TRBJ2-3, the CDR3 gives the full variable domain: EAGVAQSPRYKIIEKRQSVAFWCNPISGHATLYWYQQILGQGPKLLIQFQNNGVVDDSQLPKDRFSAERLKGVDSTLKIQPAKLEDSAVYLCASSPNGQGTDTQYFGPGTRLTVL.

The genes are TRBV2 and TRBJ2-1; 7 bases are a match to TRBD1. The CDR3 has 11 residues. CDR1 and CDR2 from the germline V gene are SNHLY and FYNNEI. J gave up 8 bases and V 11 bases, and 6 bases lay outside the gene matches. DNA of the CDR3: TGTGCCGGAAGGGGGCTCGATGAGCAGTTCTTC. Translated, it gives CAGRGLDEQFF.